This TCR beta chain is from a study of cytomegalovirus exposure and HLA in healthy donors listed by TCRdb under 2017. With respect to the entire study: According to a later analysis, the roughly 120 validation repertoires were produced on the same platform as the roughly 600 repertoires of the first cohort. The study combined high-throughput TCR immunosequencing, statistical association of individual TCRs with disease status, and machine learning to predict cytomegalovirus infection status. In addition to the first cohort of around 670 subjects, a separate validation cohort of around 110 different subjects was used. The study was designed to test whether signatures of past pathogen exposure could be identified by cataloging public T cell receptors.

What the work shows at the level of the full study, not this receptor alone: In a later analysis, TCRs clustered in the first cohort were found to also tend to co-occur in the 120 validation repertoires, with roughly 93% of cluster scores above 0. Across donors, most TCR sequences were observed very rarely, whereas some public TCRs were present in many individuals. In vitro tests confirmed that three of the cytomegalovirus-associated TCR beta chains recognize cytomegalovirus antigens. Cytomegalovirus status was reported to be diagnosed by the classifier with high specificity and sensitivity in both the original and validation cohorts. A total of some 180 TCR beta chains were listed by the study as associated with cytomegalovirus. The validation cohort had no HLA typing available for a later analysis, so co-occurrence within that cohort was assessed over all 130 or so repertoires. The authors suggested that the approach could potentially be generalized to other disease states and immunological phenotypes.

The germline V gene (reference sequence) provides CDR1 SGHAT and CDR2 FQDESV. Reading from cysteine to phenylalanine, the CDR3 counts 16 amino acids. CDR3 DNA only is kept here, 48 bases in frame from base 1. At the junction V is shortened by 3 bases and J by 8 bases, with 20 bases in between. As for this clone: Its specific antigen is unknown. The record has no base qualities; no much larger clone is one base away.

Libraries were built with the immunoSEQ multiplex PCR assay. The paper's processing steps were these. A statistical classification framework was built for diagnosing cytomegalovirus status from the catalog of TCR beta chain sequences. This is the immuneACCESS table as TCRdb keeps it, with only in-frame sequences that have V and J called. A part of the clones is gone; compared with another copy, unresolved V genes explain less than half, and the rest is unexplained. V, J and clone size reflect that table, while D and trimming were determined from the DNA. In this sample the table shows some 180,000 clones, roughly three quarters of which occur a single time. The ten largest clones capture 1% to 1.5% of the sample. Donors formed part of the validation cohort, which comprised 95 to 150 subjects and was distinct from the first cohort of under 850 subjects.

The origin of this receptor is a woman aged 25 to 45 in good health and CMV-seronegative. The V and J genes are TRBV11-1 and TRBJ2-1, with no reliable assignment of the D segment. Sample: PBMCs. The nucleotides are TGTGCCAGCAGCTTTGTGGCGGCGGCTCCTGTCCATGAGCAGTTCTTC. Its coded protein is CASSFVAAAPVHEQFF.